Listed below are T cell receptor beta chains from one sample, sequenced in a study of PD-1 blockade in classical Hodgkin lymphoma. Libraries were prepared by immunoSEQ multiplex PCR; TCRdb keeps only in-frame clonotypes and omits some of them. The sample lists more than 3,500 clones; 70% to 90% were seen once. This specimen consisted of CD4+ T cells from blood, obtained at baseline. These TCRs come from a human donor with classical Hodgkin lymphoma. CDR3s include the opening cysteine and the closing phenylalanine or tryptophan. Fields, in order: D gene, clone size, V gene, J gene, CDR3 protein, CDR3 DNA. A D gene is named only where the DNA matches it firmly. Only part of the rows carry a size: once, few, many, or a class if the clone is expanded.

d_gene: NA
abundance: once
v_gene: TRBV28
j_gene: TRBJ1-2
CDR3aa: CASTSQGKHGYTF
CDR3nt: TGTGCCAGCACCTCCCAGGGGAAGCATGGCTACACCTTC

d_gene: NA
abundance: NA
v_gene: TRBV5-1
j_gene: TRBJ1-2
CDR3aa: CASSLDSSYGYTF
CDR3nt: TGCGCCAGCAGCTTGGACAGCAGCTATGGCTACACCTTC

d_gene: NA
abundance: NA
v_gene: TRBV19
j_gene: TRBJ2-3
CDR3aa: CASSGTGGHTDTQYF
CDR3nt: TGTGCCAGTAGTGGGACTGGGGGTCACACAGATACGCAGTATTTT

d_gene: NA
abundance: once
v_gene: TRBV7-8
j_gene: TRBJ1-2
CDR3aa: CASSLVEGVEGYGYTF
CDR3nt: TGTGCCAGCAGCTTAGTGGAGGGTGTTGAAGGCTATGGCTACACCTTC

d_gene: NA
abundance: NA
v_gene: TRBV5-8
j_gene: TRBJ1-5
CDR3aa: CASSLEGRGYQPQHF
CDR3nt: TGTGCCAGCAGCTTGGAAGGCAGGGGTTACCAGCCCCAGCATTTT

d_gene: TRBD1
abundance: NA
v_gene: TRBV19
j_gene: TRBJ2-7
CDR3aa: CASSIGGTAYEQYF
CDR3nt: TGTGCCAGTAGTATAGGAGGGACAGCATACGAGCAGTACTTC

d_gene: NA
abundance: NA
v_gene: TRBV5-8
j_gene: TRBJ1-2
CDR3aa: CASSLSLLGGYTF
CDR3nt: TGTGCCAGCAGCTTGTCCCTGTTGGGGGGCTACACCTTC

d_gene: NA
abundance: NA
v_gene: TRBV19
j_gene: TRBJ1-2
CDR3aa: CASSIGRDIRSGYTF
CDR3nt: TGTGCCAGTAGTATAGGGCGGGACATTCGGAGTGGCTACACCTTC

d_gene: NA
abundance: NA
v_gene: TRBV28
j_gene: TRBJ1-4
CDR3aa: CASSLLRGEKLFF
CDR3nt: TGTGCCAGCAGTTTATTACGAGGGGAAAAACTGTTTTTT

d_gene: NA
abundance: NA
v_gene: TRBV5-1
j_gene: TRBJ2-3
CDR3aa: CASNGAGRDTQYF
CDR3nt: TGCGCCAGCAATGGGGCGGGAAGAGATACGCAGTATTTT

d_gene: TRBD1
abundance: NA
v_gene: TRBV19
j_gene: TRBJ2-1
CDR3aa: CASSALTGREQFF
CDR3nt: TGTGCCAGTAGTGCGTTGACAGGGCGGGAGCAGTTCTTC

d_gene: NA
abundance: once
v_gene: TRBV12-5
j_gene: TRBJ2-1
CDR3aa: CASGLVTGNSINEQFF
CDR3nt: TGTGCTAGTGGTTTGGTCACAGGGAATTCAATCAATGAGCAGTTCTTC

d_gene: TRBD1
abundance: NA
v_gene: TRBV6-6
j_gene: TRBJ2-5
CDR3aa: CASSYRDRETQYF
CDR3nt: TGTGCCAGCAGTTACCGGGACAGAGAGACCCAGTACTTC

d_gene: NA
abundance: NA
v_gene: TRBV5-4
j_gene: TRBJ2-3
CDR3aa: CASSFASADTQYF
CDR3nt: TGTGCCAGCAGCTTCGCTAGCGCAGATACGCAGTATTTT

d_gene: TRBD1
abundance: NA
v_gene: TRBV18
j_gene: TRBJ1-6
CDR3aa: CASSPIQISGTGDSPLHF
CDR3nt: TGTGCCAGCTCACCAATTCAAATATCCGGGACAGGGGACTCACCCCTCCACTTT

d_gene: NA
abundance: NA
v_gene: TRBV4-2
j_gene: TRBJ1-4
CDR3aa: CASSQVGGAGEKLFF
CDR3nt: TGTGCCAGCAGCCAAGTCGGGGGGGCGGGTGAAAAACTGTTTTTT

d_gene: NA
abundance: NA
v_gene: TRBV11-3
j_gene: TRBJ2-7
CDR3aa: CASSQRGASYEQYF
CDR3nt: TGTGCCAGCAGCCAAAGGGGGGCCTCCTACGAGCAGTACTTC

d_gene: NA
abundance: NA
v_gene: TRBV20-1
j_gene: TRBJ1-1
CDR3aa: CSAREKAFF
CDR3nt: TGCAGTGCTAGGGAGAAAGCTTTCTTT

d_gene: TRBD1
abundance: NA
v_gene: TRBV4-1
j_gene: TRBJ2-7
CDR3aa: CASSRQGSSYEQYF
CDR3nt: TGCGCCAGCAGCAGACAGGGGAGCTCCTACGAGCAGTACTTC

d_gene: TRBD2
abundance: NA
v_gene: TRBV27
j_gene: TRBJ2-7
CDR3aa: CASSSWTSGSYEQYF
CDR3nt: TGTGCCAGCAGTTCCTGGACTAGCGGGAGCTACGAGCAGTACTTC

d_gene: NA
abundance: NA
v_gene: TRBV5-6
j_gene: TRBJ1-6
CDR3aa: CASSLDRYNSPLHF
CDR3nt: TGTGCCAGCAGCTTGGACAGATATAATTCACCCCTCCACTTT

d_gene: NA
abundance: NA
v_gene: TRBV5-5
j_gene: TRBJ2-1
CDR3aa: CASSLGQASYNEQFF
CDR3nt: TGTGCCAGCAGCTTGGGTCAGGCCTCCTACAATGAGCAGTTCTTC

d_gene: NA
abundance: NA
v_gene: TRBV29-1
j_gene: TRBJ2-7
CDR3aa: CSAQGTSVSYEQYF
CDR3nt: TGCAGCGCCCAAGGGACATCCGTCTCCTACGAGCAGTACTTC

d_gene: NA
abundance: NA
v_gene: TRBV11-2
j_gene: TRBJ1-6
CDR3aa: CASSLGGTPLHF
CDR3nt: TGTGCCAGCAGCTTAGGTGGGACACCCCTCCACTTT

d_gene: NA
abundance: NA
v_gene: TRBV29-1
j_gene: TRBJ1-3
CDR3aa: CSVSGLRNTIYF
CDR3nt: TGCAGCGTGAGTGGGCTTAGGAACACCATATATTTT

d_gene: TRBD1
abundance: NA
v_gene: TRBV30
j_gene: TRBJ2-7
CDR3aa: CAWRPPGQGEQYF
CDR3nt: TGTGCCTGGAGACCCCCGGGACAGGGCGAGCAGTACTTC

d_gene: NA
abundance: NA
v_gene: TRBV7-3
j_gene: TRBJ2-3
CDR3aa: CASSLTGGRDTDTQYF
CDR3nt: TGTGCCAGCAGCTTAACGGGGGGCAGGGACACAGATACGCAGTATTTT

d_gene: TRBD2
abundance: NA
v_gene: TRBV4-2
j_gene: TRBJ2-2
CDR3aa: CASSQGSPAGYGELFF
CDR3nt: TGTGCCAGCAGCCAAGGGTCGCCAGCGGGATACGGGGAGCTGTTTTTT

d_gene: NA
abundance: NA
v_gene: TRBV10-2
j_gene: TRBJ2-1
CDR3aa: CASSITGEGYNEQFF
CDR3nt: TGCGCCAGCAGTATCACAGGGGAGGGCTACAATGAGCAGTTCTTC

d_gene: NA
abundance: NA
v_gene: TRBV11-3
j_gene: TRBJ2-6
CDR3aa: CASSLGQTGANVLTF
CDR3nt: TGTGCCAGCAGCTTGGGACAAACTGGGGCCAACGTCCTGACTTTC

d_gene: TRBD2
abundance: NA
v_gene: TRBV6-1
j_gene: TRBJ2-7
CDR3aa: CATSGLAGHEQYF
CDR3nt: TGTGCCACCTCGGGACTAGCGGGACACGAGCAGTACTTC

d_gene: NA
abundance: NA
v_gene: TRBV5-1
j_gene: TRBJ2-2
CDR3aa: CASSVEALSTGELFF
CDR3nt: TGCGCCAGCAGTGTTGAAGCACTTAGCACCGGGGAGCTGTTTTTT

d_gene: TRBD1
abundance: NA
v_gene: TRBV10-2
j_gene: TRBJ2-7
CDR3aa: CASSGLHGTENSYEQYF
CDR3nt: TGCGCCAGCAGTGGATTACATGGGACAGAGAACTCCTACGAGCAGTACTTC

d_gene: NA
abundance: NA
v_gene: TRBV7-9
j_gene: TRBJ1-2
CDR3aa: CASSFPGLRTSLPLYSYTF
CDR3nt: TGTGCCAGCAGCTTCCCTGGACTCCGAACCTCCCTCCCCCTCTATAGCTACACCTTC

d_gene: TRBD1
abundance: NA
v_gene: TRBV11-2
j_gene: TRBJ1-2
CDR3aa: CASSLGQGYGYTF
CDR3nt: TGTGCCAGCAGCTTAGGACAGGGCTATGGCTACACCTTC

d_gene: NA
abundance: NA
v_gene: TRBV19
j_gene: TRBJ2-5
CDR3aa: CASSNGGLRGTRETQYF
CDR3nt: TGTGCCAGTAGTAATGGGGGATTAAGGGGCACAAGAGAGACCCAGTACTTC

d_gene: NA
abundance: NA
v_gene: TRBV6-6
j_gene: TRBJ1-2
CDR3aa: CASSYQGGQGYTF
CDR3nt: TGTGCCAGCAGTTATCAGGGAGGGCAAGGCTACACCTTC

d_gene: TRBD2
abundance: NA
v_gene: TRBV11-3
j_gene: TRBJ2-2
CDR3aa: CASSFSSGVGDTGELFF
CDR3nt: TGTGCCAGCAGCTTCTCTAGCGGGGTTGGGGACACCGGGGAGCTGTTTTTT

d_gene: NA
abundance: NA
v_gene: TRBV9
j_gene: TRBJ2-1
CDR3aa: CASSVARSSYNEQFF
CDR3nt: TGTGCCAGCAGCGTAGCGAGGAGCTCCTACAATGAGCAGTTCTTC

d_gene: NA
abundance: NA
v_gene: TRBV28
j_gene: TRBJ1-1
CDR3aa: CASITDTEAFF
CDR3nt: TGTGCCAGCATCACAGACACTGAAGCTTTCTTT

d_gene: TRBD2
abundance: NA
v_gene: TRBV2
j_gene: TRBJ2-5
CDR3aa: CASKTSGGLPETQYF
CDR3nt: TGTGCCAGCAAGACTAGCGGGGGTCTCCCAGAGACCCAGTACTTC

d_gene: NA
abundance: NA
v_gene: TRBV19
j_gene: TRBJ1-4
CDR3aa: CASTQRGNEKLFF
CDR3nt: TGTGCCAGTACCCAAAGAGGGAATGAAAAACTGTTTTTT

d_gene: NA
abundance: NA
v_gene: TRBV30
j_gene: TRBJ2-1
CDR3aa: CAWSPGSSYNEQFF
CDR3nt: TGTGCCTGGAGTCCAGGGAGTTCCTACAATGAGCAGTTCTTC

d_gene: NA
abundance: NA
v_gene: TRBV7-2
j_gene: TRBJ2-7
CDR3aa: CASSSTWAAEQYF
CDR3nt: TGTGCCAGCAGCTCTACCTGGGCAGCAGAGCAGTACTTC

d_gene: NA
abundance: NA
v_gene: TRBV5-1
j_gene: TRBJ2-3
CDR3aa: CASSQTSTDTQYF
CDR3nt: TGCGCCAGCAGCCAAACTAGCACAGATACGCAGTATTTT

d_gene: TRBD1
abundance: NA
v_gene: TRBV18
j_gene: TRBJ2-5
CDR3aa: CASSQTGGEGETQYF
CDR3nt: TGTGCCAGCTCGCAAACAGGGGGCGAGGGAGAGACCCAGTACTTC